This T cell receptor (beta chain) was sequenced for a study of blood T cells in healthy people across ages. General study findings and limits: When set beside aged donors, long-lived donors presented more naive CD4+ cells and higher diversity. Expanded clonotype changes were possibly confounded by unknown donor CMV status. Using unsorted PBMCs precluded a conclusive naive versus antigen-experienced comparison.

As to this clonotype: What it binds is not known.

Primers used in a second PCR of about 6 to 11 cycles were a sample-barcoded 5' primer and a J-beta primer mix. TCRdb ran MiXCR on the 5' RACE reads and lists one entry per CDR3 protein. The sample consists of 980,000 or so distinct CDR3 sequences, around 46% of them appearing once. Trimming removed 4 bases from V and 0 bases from J, with 10 bases in between. The CDR3 loop spans 15 amino acids. CDR1 and CDR2 (germline): MNHEY, SVGEGT. PBMCs numbering at least 7 million were isolated per sample. V gene TRBV6-2 or TRBV6-3 combines with J gene TRBJ1-5, with a tentative D call TRBD1 (5 bases). Source material: blood. This receptor was identified in a man aged 25 to 45 in good health. The CDR3 region has the DNA TGTGCCAGCAGTTGGGACGGAAATAGCAATCAGCCCCAGCATTTT. It codes for CASSWDGNSNQPQHF.